The 12 T cell receptor beta chains below were found in one sample sequenced in a study of siplizumab effects on memory and regulatory T cells (dated by TCRdb to the late 2010s). The method was the immunoSEQ multiplex PCR assay. The table was pulled from immuneACCESS by TCRdb, which kept in-frame rearrangements only. Such tables lose some clones; where checked, under half of the loss comes from unresolved V genes, and the rest has no known cause. Present in this sample are 85,000 to 130,000 clones, 91% of which were seen just once. Around 2.6% of the sample is in the top ten clones. Sequenced material: CD4+ T cells sorted from blood. These receptors were obtained from a human donor in good health. Some clones in this sample may be carry-over from other donors' samples.

The chain employs TRBV18 and TRBJ2-5; the D is unclear. This CDR3 region has 14 residues. Germline CDR1 is KGHSH and CDR2 is LQKENI. Trimming removed 3 bases at V and 4 bases at J, with 12 bases between. The CDR3 loop reads CASSPGQKLETQYF. DNA of the CDR3: TGTGCCAGCTCACCTGGTCAGAAACTAGAGACCCAGTACTTC.

J is TRBJ2-3 and V is TRBV9, with D perhaps assigned TRBD1 or TRBD2 (5 bases each). The CDR3 is 17 residues long. Between the trimmed V and J ends, which lost 2 bases and 0 bases, there was a span of 16 bases. CDR1 and CDR2 (germline): SGDLS, YYNGEE. The CDR3 DNA is TGTGCCAGCAGCGTCAGCCCAGGGACGGCTAGCACAGATACGCAGTATTTT. This encodes CASSVSPGTASTDTQYF.

The V and J genes are TRBV7-6 and TRBJ2-5; tentative D call: TRBD2 (5 bases). The DNA end lines up better with TRBJ2-7; the J call may be wrong. The CDR3 is 13 amino acids. CDR1 and CDR2 (germline): SGHVS, FNYEAQ. In nucleotides, the CDR3 is TGTGCCAGCACGATTTCCGGGAAGGACGAGCAGTACTTC. Its translation: CASTISGKDEQYF.

The chain combines TRBV4-1 with TRBJ2-3; 8 bases map to TRBD2. The V segment lost 7 bases and the J segment 3 bases; nucleotides outside the gene matches: 9. CDR1 and CDR2 from the germline V gene are MGHRA and YSYEKL. CDR3 size: 15 residues. The CDR3 here is CASTKAGDGTDTQYF. Written as DNA, the CDR3 is TGCGCCAGCACTAAAGCGGGAGACGGAACAGATACGCAGTATTTT.

The gene calls are TRBV18 and TRBJ2-5, with TRBD1 matching over 9 bases. The germline V gene has CDR1 KGHSH and CDR2 LQKENI. The CDR3 runs to 14 residues. The trim removed 3 bases at V and 6 bases at J, leaving 5 bases unmatched. The CDR3, as DNA: TGTGCCAGCTCACCGGGGACAGGGACGCAGACCCAGTACTTC. This translates into CASSPGTGTQTQYF. The entire variable domain, with the rest obtained from reference TRBV18 and TRBJ2-5, is as follows: NAGVMQNPRHLVRRRGQEARLRCSPMKGHSHVYWYRQLPEEGLKFMVYLQKENIIDESGMPKERFSAEFPKEGPSILRIQQVVRGDSAAYFCASSPGTGTQTQYFGPGTRLLVL.

V usage is TRBV6-1 and J usage is TRBJ1-2; the D gene is possibly TRBD1 (5 bases). Between the trimmed V and J ends, which lost 1 base and 4 bases, there was a span of 7 bases. This CDR3 is 13 amino acids long. CDR1 and CDR2 from the germline V gene are MNHNS and SASEGT. CDR3: CASSEGGPYGYTF. The CDR3 DNA is TGTGCCAGCAGTGAAGGGGGACCCTATGGCTACACCTTC.

The chain has TRBV14 and TRBJ2-1, with 10 bases identical to TRBD1. Germline CDR1 SGHDN, CDR2 FVKESK. Losses at the gene ends were 4 bases for V and 8 bases for J; bases not matched to a gene: 8. CDR3 length: 15 amino acids. The CDR3 bases are TGTGCCAGCAGCCCCCCCGGACAGGGGGTCCATGAGCAGTTCTTC. It is translated as CASSPPGQGVHEQFF.

For the CDR3, the DNA is TGTGCCAGTAGCTCCCGGGGAGGCCTGAGCTCCTACGAGCAGTACTTC. Its translation is CASSSRGGLSSYEQYF. The V and J genes are TRBV19 and TRBJ2-7; the D gene is possibly TRBD2 (6 bases). Germline loops: CDR1 LNHDA, CDR2 SQIVND (reference sequence). Trimming took 6 bases from V and 0 from J, leaving 18 bases between them. This CDR3 is 16 amino acids long. Full variable domain (remainder filled in from reference TRBV19 and TRBJ2-7): DGGITQSPKYLFRKEGQNVTLSCEQNLNHDAMYWYRQDPGQGLRLIYYSQIVNDFQKGDIAEGYSVSREKKESFPLTVTSAQKNPTAFYLCASSSRGGLSSYEQYFGPGTRLTVT.

The chain joins TRBV27 to TRBJ2-7, with D perhaps assigned TRBD1 or TRBD2 (5 bases each). The V gene's germline CDR1 is MNHEY and CDR2 SMNVEV (reference sequence). V lost 5 bases and J 3 bases, leaving 23 bases between the germline ends. The CDR3 sequence is 17 residues long. The CDR3 DNA sequence: TGTGCCAGCAGTCTGCGACATCCGAGGGGCTTTTTCTACGAGCAGTACTTC. It encodes CASSLRHPRGFFYEQYF.

The chain couples TRBV2 to TRBJ1-5, with 7 bases identical to TRBD1. The length of the CDR3 is 16 residues. CDR1 is SNHLY and CDR2 is FYNNEI in the germline V gene. V shed 6 bases, J shed 5 bases, and the junction held 13 bases outside the gene matches. In DNA, the CDR3 is TGTGCCAGCAGCCGGTCAGAGGGGGCATTTCATCAGCCCCAGCATTTT. Protein product: CASSRSEGAFHQPQHF. The variable domain in full, with the rest retrieved from reference TRBV2 and TRBJ1-5, is EPEVTQTPSHQVTQMGQEVILRCVPISNHLYFYWYRQILGQKVEFLVSFYNNEISEKSEIFDDQFSVERPDGSNFTLKIRSTKLEDSAMYFCASSRSEGAFHQPQHFGDGTRLSIL.

The V gene is TRBV5-1, the J gene TRBJ2-6; 9 bases are shared with TRBD1. This CDR3 region has 20 residues. The J segment lost 1 base and the V segment lost 0 bases, leaving 11 bases of the junction unmatched. CDR1 is SGHRS, CDR2 YFSETQ, per germline. CDR3 DNA sequence: TGCGCCAGCAGCTTGGGGGTGATAGGACAGGGGATTTCTGGGGCCAACGTCCTGACTTTC. Amino acid sequence: CASSLGVIGQGISGANVLTF. The variable domain in full, with the rest retrieved from reference TRBV5-1 and TRBJ2-6, is KAGVTQTPRYLIKTRGQQVTLSCSPISGHRSVSWYQQTPGQGLQFLFEYFSETQRNKGNFPGRFSGRQFSNSRSEMNVSTLELGDSALYLCASSLGVIGQGISGANVLTFGAGSRLTVL.

This chain links TRBV28 with TRBJ2-7; D unclear. V lost 11 bases to trimming and J lost 4 bases, with 12 bases between them. CDR1 is MDHEN, CDR2 SYDVKM, per germline. This CDR3 comprises 11 residues. CDR3 loop: CAEPSAYEQYF. CDR3 sequence (DNA): TGTGCCGAACCCTCGGCGTACGAGCAGTACTTC.